The entry below describes one T cell receptor (beta chain). This clonotype was counted at least ten times. Its antigen is still unknown. No qualities accompany the bases; no much larger clone lies one base away. This was a case-control study nested in a cohort of healthcare workers in London, UK, who had nasopharyngeal swab PCR tests and blood samples taken every week. Healthcare workers were recruited between 23 and 31 March 2020, during the week of the UK lockdown, and were followed weekly for up to roughly 15 weeks. Libraries came from 5' RACE. Sequencing was performed on a NextSeq 500. Unique molecular identifiers were attached to individual cDNA molecules in the TCR library protocol so that sequencing error and PCR bias could be corrected. Sequencing covered both TCR alpha and beta chains, and within each sample the abundances of alpha and beta sequences were tightly co-correlated. The original methods were these. Decombinator V4 was used to annotate TCR sequences for V gene, J gene and CDR3. TCRs were defined as expanded if a significant change between any two time points was detected under a Poisson model with p below 0.0001. TCR abundances were normalised to the total number of TCRs sequenced in each sample and reported as counts per million. MAIT TCRs were defined by TRAV1-2 paired with TRAJ12, TRAJ20 or TRAJ33, and iNKT TCRs by TRAV10 paired with TRAJ18. VDJdb, accessed on 1 November 2021, was searched for TCRs annotated for CMV, EBV and SARS-CoV-2, and TCRs annotated for more than one antigen were excluded. TCRdb reran the public reads through fastp at Q25 and MiXCR, keeping productive beta chains. Identical CDR3 proteins give one entry, which carries the most common genes and DNA. For this entry, the V and J calls and clone size follow TCRdb and not the study's own pipeline. This sample lists tens of thousands of distinct CDR3 sequences; roughly 10% were detected once. In total, the top ten clones hold 9.7% of the sample.

This record comes from a study of early T cells in non-severe SARS-CoV-2 infection (dated by TCRdb to about 2021). A note on the overall study: Because TCR sequencing relied on bulk RNA taken from unsorted whole blood, pairing of alpha and beta chains was not possible. Results and caveats for the whole study, not just this receptor: VDJdb matching was skewed toward anti-spike CD8 responses, so virus-specific expansions were likely underestimated and private and CD4 specificities were missed.

From its cysteine to its phenylalanine, the CDR3 spans 14 amino acids. The only DNA kept is the CDR3, 42 bases in frame from the first base. The junction carries 4 bases between V and J, which are trimmed by 1 base and 0 bases respectively. Sequences MDHEN (CDR1) and SYDVKM (CDR2) are obtained from the germline V gene. The receptor was isolated from an adult who was a healthcare worker with PCR-confirmed SARS-CoV-2 infection or an uninfected control (not recorded which). The rearranged chain carries TRBV28 and TRBJ2-4, with the D gene not confidently named. Sequencing was carried out using whole blood. The bases read TGTGCCAGCAGTTTATTCCTAGCCAAAAACATTCAGTACTTC. This codes for CASSLFLAKNIQYF.